This T cell receptor beta chain was captured by sequencing in a study of cytomegalovirus exposure and HLA in healthy donors. A multiplex PCR was run with 60 Vbeta primers and 13 Jbeta primers. TCRdb's table, derived via immunoSEQ multiplex PCR, lists solely in-frame clones and lacks some. Of tens of thousands of clones detected, roughly 70% appear once; the ten largest clones hold 5% to 7%. The CDR3 consists of 12 residues. The germline V gene has CDR1 PRHDT and CDR2 FYEKMQ (reference sequence). Trimming left V 1 base short and J 2 bases short, with 2 bases between. V is TRBV13 and J is TRBJ1-2; no clear D. This sequence was found in a man in his forties or fifties in good health and CMV-seronegative. Specimen: PBMCs. In DNA, the CDR3 is TGTGCCAGCAGCTTAGTAAACTATGGCTACACCTTC. Its translation is CASSLVNYGYTF.